This TCR beta chain was sequenced during a study of blood T cell repertoires in COVID-19. Overall study context: Researchers got acute and convalescent COVID-19 samples from the United States, Italy and Spain. PBMCs, B-cell-depleted T cells, or T cells provided the cDNA or gDNA that made up the material.

Original data processing: Estimation of nucleated cell counts relied on the amplification of reference gene primers. Data came from immunoSEQ multiplex PCR; TCRdb stores just in-frame clones and leaves some out. V and J calls and clone size are copied from that table; D and trimming were computed from the DNA. The sample lists more than 250,000 clones; about 83% were seen once. From germline, CDR1 is KGHDR and CDR2 SFDVKD. V gave up 7 bases and J gave up 2 bases, with 5 bases separating them. The CDR3 covers 11 residues. The sequence was obtained from a woman between 45 and 60 years old with acute or convalescent COVID-19. The sample taken for sequencing was peripheral blood. The rearrangement uses TRBV24-1 and TRBJ2-7; no firm D call. The CDR3: CATSSAYEQYF. CDR3 nucleotide sequence: TGTGCCACCAGCTCGGCCTACGAGCAGTACTTC.